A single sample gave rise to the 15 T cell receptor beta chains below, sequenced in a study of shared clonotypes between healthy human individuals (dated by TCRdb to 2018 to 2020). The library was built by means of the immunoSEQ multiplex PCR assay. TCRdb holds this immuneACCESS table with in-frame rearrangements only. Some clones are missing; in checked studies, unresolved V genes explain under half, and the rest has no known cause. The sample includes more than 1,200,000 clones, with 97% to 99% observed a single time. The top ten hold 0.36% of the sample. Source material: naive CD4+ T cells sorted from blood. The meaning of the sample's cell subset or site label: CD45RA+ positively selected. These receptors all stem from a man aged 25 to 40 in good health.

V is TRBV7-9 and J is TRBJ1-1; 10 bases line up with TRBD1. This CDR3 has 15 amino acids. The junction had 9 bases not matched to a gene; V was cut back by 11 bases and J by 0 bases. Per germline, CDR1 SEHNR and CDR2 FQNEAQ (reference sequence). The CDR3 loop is CAGLGTGVMNTEAFF. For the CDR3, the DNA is TGTGCCGGCCTCGGGACAGGGGTTATGAACACTGAAGCTTTCTTT. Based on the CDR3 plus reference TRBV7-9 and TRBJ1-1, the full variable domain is DTGVSQNPRHKITKRGQNVTFRCDPISEHNRLYWYRQTLGQGPEFLTYFQNEAQLEKSRLLSDRFSAERPKGSFSTLEIQRTEQGDSAMYLCAGLGTGVMNTEAFFGQGTRLTVV.

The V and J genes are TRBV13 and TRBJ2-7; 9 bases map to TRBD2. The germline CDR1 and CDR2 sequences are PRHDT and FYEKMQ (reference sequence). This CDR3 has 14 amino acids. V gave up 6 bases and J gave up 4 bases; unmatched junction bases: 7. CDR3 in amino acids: CASRPPSGKYEQYF. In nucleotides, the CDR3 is TGTGCCAGCAGACCCCCTAGCGGGAAGTACGAGCAGTACTTC.

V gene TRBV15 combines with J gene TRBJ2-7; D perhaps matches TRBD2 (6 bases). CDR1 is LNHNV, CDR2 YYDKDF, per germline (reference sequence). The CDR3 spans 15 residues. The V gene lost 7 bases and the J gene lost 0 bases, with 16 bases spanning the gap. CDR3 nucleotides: TGTGCCACCAACCACAAGATCGGGGGCTCCTACGAGCAGTACTTC. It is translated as CATNHKIGGSYEQYF.

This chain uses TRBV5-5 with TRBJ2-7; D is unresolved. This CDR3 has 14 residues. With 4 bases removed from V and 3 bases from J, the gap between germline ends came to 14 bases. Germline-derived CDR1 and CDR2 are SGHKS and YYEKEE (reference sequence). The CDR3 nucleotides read TGTGCCAGCAGCGATCCTGTCCCGGGCTACGAGCAGTACTTC. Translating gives CASSDPVPGYEQYF. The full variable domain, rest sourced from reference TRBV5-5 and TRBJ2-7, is DAGVTQSPTHLIKTRGQQVTLRCSPISGHKSVSWYQQVLGQGPQFIFQYYEKEERGRGNFPDRFSARQFPNYSSELNVNALLLGDSALYLCASSDPVPGYEQYFGPGTRLTVT.

CDR3 protein: CASSPQPSGANVLTF. CDR3 sequence (DNA): TGTGCCAGCAGTCCACAACCCTCTGGGGCCAACGTCCTGACTTTC. The genes are TRBV6-1 and TRBJ2-6; no clear D gene. Per germline, CDR1 MNHNS and CDR2 SASEGT. The V end lost 5 bases, the J end lost 0 bases, and 8 bases lay between the germline ends. This CDR3 has 15 residues.

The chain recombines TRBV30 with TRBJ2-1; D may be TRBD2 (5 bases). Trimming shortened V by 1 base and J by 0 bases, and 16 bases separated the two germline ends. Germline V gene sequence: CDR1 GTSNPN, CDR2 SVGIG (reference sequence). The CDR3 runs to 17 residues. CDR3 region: CAWSEGYPGTSYNEQFF. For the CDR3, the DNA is TGTGCCTGGAGTGAGGGTTACCCGGGAACCTCCTACAATGAGCAGTTCTTC.

The CDR3 DNA reads TGTGCCACCAGCAGAGATAACTACGGCAATCAGCCCCAGCATTTT. Amino acids: CATSRDNYGNQPQHF. The genes are TRBV15 and TRBJ1-5; D unclear. The CDR3 contains 15 residues. V was pared by 0 bases and J by 2 bases, with 8 bases between. Germline CDR1 reads LNHNV; CDR2 reads YYDKDF (reference sequence).

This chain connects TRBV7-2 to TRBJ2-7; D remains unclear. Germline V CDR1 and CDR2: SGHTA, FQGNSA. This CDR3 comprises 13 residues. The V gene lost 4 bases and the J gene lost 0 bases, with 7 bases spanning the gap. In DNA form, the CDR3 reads TGTGCCAGCAGCTCCCGCCACTCCTACGAGCAGTACTTC. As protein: CASSSRHSYEQYF.

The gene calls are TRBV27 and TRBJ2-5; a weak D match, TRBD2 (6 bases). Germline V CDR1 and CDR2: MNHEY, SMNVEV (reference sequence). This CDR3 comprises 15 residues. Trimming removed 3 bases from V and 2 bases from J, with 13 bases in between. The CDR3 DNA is TGTGCCAGCAGTTTTCGGGGACGGGGGCAAGAGACCCAGTACTTC. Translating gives CASSFRGRGQETQYF.

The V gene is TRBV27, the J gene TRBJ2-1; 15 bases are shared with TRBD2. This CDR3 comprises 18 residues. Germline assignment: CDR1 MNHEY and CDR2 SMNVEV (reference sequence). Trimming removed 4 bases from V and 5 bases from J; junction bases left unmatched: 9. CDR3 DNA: TGTGCCAGCAGTTCCGTCGGACTAGCGGGAGGGCCAGACAATGAGCAGTTCTTC. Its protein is CASSSVGLAGGPDNEQFF.

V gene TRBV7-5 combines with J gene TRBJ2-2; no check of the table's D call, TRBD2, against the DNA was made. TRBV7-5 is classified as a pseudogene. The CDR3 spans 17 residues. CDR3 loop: CARSLWLPPGGTGELFF. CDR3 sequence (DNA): TGTGCCAGAAGCTTGTGGCTCCCGCCGGGGGGAACCGGGGAGCTGTTTTTT.

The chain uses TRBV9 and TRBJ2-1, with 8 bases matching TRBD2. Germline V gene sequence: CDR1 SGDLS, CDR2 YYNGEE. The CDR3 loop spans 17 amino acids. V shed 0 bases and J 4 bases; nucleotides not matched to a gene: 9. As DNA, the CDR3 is TGTGCCAGCAGCGTAGCTTTGGCTAGCGGGCAATACAATGAGCAGTTCTTC. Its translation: CASSVALASGQYNEQFF.

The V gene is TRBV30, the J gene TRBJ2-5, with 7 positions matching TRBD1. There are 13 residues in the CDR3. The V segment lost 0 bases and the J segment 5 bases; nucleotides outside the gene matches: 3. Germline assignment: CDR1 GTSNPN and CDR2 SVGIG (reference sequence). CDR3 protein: CAWSVGGQETQYF. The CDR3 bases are TGTGCCTGGAGTGTAGGGGGCCAGGAGACCCAGTACTTC.

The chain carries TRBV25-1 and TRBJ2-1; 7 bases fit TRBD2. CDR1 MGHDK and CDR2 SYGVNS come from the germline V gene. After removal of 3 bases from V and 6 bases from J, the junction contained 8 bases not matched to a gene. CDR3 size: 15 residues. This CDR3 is CASSDRWEGLNEQFF. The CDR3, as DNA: TGTGCCAGCAGTGATAGGTGGGAGGGCCTCAATGAGCAGTTCTTC.

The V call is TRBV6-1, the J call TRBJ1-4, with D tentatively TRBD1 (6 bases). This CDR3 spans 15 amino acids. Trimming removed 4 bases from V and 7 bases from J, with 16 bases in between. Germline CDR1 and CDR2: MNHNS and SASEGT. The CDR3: CASSGIQGSGEKLFF. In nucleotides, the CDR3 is TGTGCCAGCAGTGGAATTCAGGGGTCGGGTGAAAAACTGTTTTTT.